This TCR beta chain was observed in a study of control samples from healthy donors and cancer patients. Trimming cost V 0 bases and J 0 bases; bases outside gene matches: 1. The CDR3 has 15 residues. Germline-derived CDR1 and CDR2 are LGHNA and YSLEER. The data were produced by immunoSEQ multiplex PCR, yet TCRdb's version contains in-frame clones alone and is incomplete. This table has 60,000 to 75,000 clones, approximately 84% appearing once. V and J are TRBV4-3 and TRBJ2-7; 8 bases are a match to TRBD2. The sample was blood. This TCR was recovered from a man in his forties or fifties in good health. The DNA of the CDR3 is TGCGCCAGCAGCCAAGAGCGGGAGGCCTCCTACGAGCAGTACTTC. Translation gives CASSQEREASYEQYF.